Shown below are 14 T cell receptor beta chains from a single sample sequenced in a study of lymphopenia after photon versus proton radiotherapy. Clones were sequenced by immunoSEQ multiplex PCR, and TCRdb holds only the in-frame ones, with some missing. The data contain tens of thousands of clones, around 90% of them singletons. The sequenced sample was peripheral blood, obtained from a patient treated with photon-based radiotherapy. The receptor source for this set is a woman in her 70s with pancreatic cancer.

The V and J genes are TRBV6-1 and TRBJ1-1; the D gene is possibly TRBD1 (6 bases). Germline values: CDR1 MNHNS, CDR2 SASEGT. The V end lost 2 bases, the J end lost 10 bases, and 11 bases lay between the germline ends. This CDR3 comprises 12 residues. The CDR3 loop reads CASSELGARAFF. Here the CDR3 DNA reads TGTGCCAGCAGTGAATTGGGGGCGAGAGCTTTCTTT.

J is TRBJ2-3 and V is TRBV7-9, with 9 nucleotides matching TRBD2. Unmatched junction bases numbered 6, after V lost 1 base and J lost 4 bases. The CDR3 runs to 16 residues. Germline V gene data show CDR1 as SEHNR and CDR2 as FQNEAQ (reference sequence). CDR3 amino acids: CASSLVSGSGSDTQYF. The CDR3, as DNA: TGTGCCAGCAGCTTAGTTAGCGGGAGTGGGTCAGATACGCAGTATTTT.

The chain employs TRBV4-2 and TRBJ1-4; D unclear. Germline CDR1 reads LGHNA; CDR2 reads YNFKEQ. With 0 bases removed from V and 15 bases from J, the gap between germline ends came to 14 bases. CDR3 length equals 13 residues. The CDR3 sequence is CASSQDLFGDLFF. The CDR3 coding sequence is TGTGCCAGCAGCCAAGATCTGTTTGGGGATTTGTTTTTT.

The chain recombines TRBV10-3 with TRBJ1-2; no definite D call. The V gene's germline CDR1 is ENHRY and CDR2 SYGVKD. V lost 3 bases and J lost 6, with 17 bases in between. CDR3 length: 15 residues. This chain's CDR3 is CAISESGAVTNGYTF. CDR3 in DNA: TGTGCCATCAGTGAATCCGGAGCCGTAACAAATGGCTACACCTTC.

Here the CDR3 reads CASSLAGTGYGYTF. In DNA, the CDR3 is TGTGCCAGCAGTTTGGCCGGGACAGGTTATGGCTACACCTTC. The gene calls are TRBV27 and TRBJ1-2; 8 positions match TRBD1. CDR3 length: 14 residues. Germline V lookup: CDR1 MNHEY, CDR2 SMNVEV (reference sequence). The V segment lost 3 bases and the J segment 5 bases; nucleotides outside the gene matches: 5.

The chain links TRBV30 to TRBJ2-5, with no clear D. Germline loops: CDR1 GTSNPN, CDR2 SVGIG (reference sequence). The CDR3 is 11 amino acids. V dropped 0 bases and J dropped 5 bases, with 4 bases sitting between them. The CDR3 DNA reads as TGTGCCTGGAGTGTTGGGGAGACCCAGTACTTC. Translated, it gives CAWSVGETQYF.

The CDR3 reads CASSGLGRNTEAFF. The CDR3 DNA reads TGTGCCAGCAGTGGACTAGGACGGAACACTGAAGCTTTCTTT. The chain employs TRBV6-6 and TRBJ1-1; D is uncertain. V was pared by 5 bases and J by 1 base, with 11 bases between. Germline CDR1 reads MNHNY; CDR2 reads SVGAGI (reference sequence). CDR3 length: 14 residues.

The chain combines TRBV27 with TRBJ2-2; D call uncertain. CDR1 is MNHEY, CDR2 SMNVEV, per germline (reference sequence). Between the trimmed V and J ends, which lost 5 bases and 6 bases, there was a span of 10 bases. The CDR3 covers 13 residues. The CDR3 spells CASSPKRAGELFF. CDR3 nucleotides: TGTGCCAGCAGTCCTAAAAGGGCCGGGGAGCTGTTTTTT.

The rearrangement uses TRBV5-1 and TRBJ1-2; D might be TRBD1 (6 bases). Trimming shortened V by 3 bases and J by 3 bases, and 12 bases separated the two germline ends. The germline V gene encodes CDR1 SGHRS and CDR2 YFSETQ. The CDR3 is 14 residues long. This chain's CDR3 is CASSSGTSDYGYTF. CDR3 DNA: TGCGCCAGCAGCTCAGGGACATCTGACTATGGCTACACCTTC.

This chain uses TRBV20-1 with TRBJ2-5; D unresolved. V lost 6 bases to trimming and J lost 4 bases, with 9 bases between them. Germline V gene sequence: CDR1 DFQATT, CDR2 SNEGSKA (reference sequence). The CDR3 covers 11 residues. The CDR3 nucleotides read TGCAGTGCCGGCCAGACAGAGACCCAGTACTTC. Translation gives CSAGQTETQYF.

The V call is TRBV19, the J call TRBJ1-4; tentatively, D is TRBD1 (6 bases). The V gene lost 7 bases and the J gene lost 7 bases, with 13 bases spanning the gap. Looked up from germline, CDR1 is LNHDA and CDR2 is SQIVND (reference sequence). The CDR3 extends over 13 amino acids. This CDR3 is CASNQGRSEKLFF. CDR3 nucleotide sequence: TGTGCCAGTAATCAGGGGCGGAGTGAAAAACTGTTTTTT. Full variable domain (rest looked up from reference TRBV19 and TRBJ1-4): DGGITQSPKYLFRKEGQNVTLSCEQNLNHDAMYWYRQDPGQGLRLIYYSQIVNDFQKGDIAEGYSVSREKKESFPLTVTSAQKNPTAFYLCASNQGRSEKLFFGSGTQLSVL.

V gene TRBV11-3 combines with J gene TRBJ2-7; tentative D call: TRBD1 (8 bases). Germline CDR1 SGHNT, CDR2 YENEEA. V lost 3 bases and J lost 9, with 15 bases in between. The CDR3 extends over 13 amino acids. CDR3 nucleotides: TGTGCCAGCAGCTTCGGACAGGGAGGGGCGCAGTACTTC. Protein sequence: CASSFGQGGAQYF.

This clone has just one count. The chain couples TRBV5-1 to TRBJ1-1; D is unresolved. This CDR3 contains 13 residues. Trimming removed 0 bases from V and 5 bases from J, with 8 bases in between. In germline, CDR1 is SGHRS, CDR2 YFSETQ. The CDR3 region has the DNA TGCGCCAGCAGCTTGGTTCATGAAACTGAAGCTTTCTTT. Its translation: CASSLVHETEAFF.

V gene TRBV5-1 combines with J gene TRBJ1-2; 10 positions match TRBD1. Germline V CDR1 and CDR2: SGHRS, YFSETQ. J was trimmed by 8 bases and V by 4 bases; bases with no gene match: 11. The CDR3 consists of 15 residues. The CDR3: CASSPQTGGAKGYTF. Here the CDR3 DNA reads TGCGCCAGCAGCCCACAGACAGGGGGCGCGAAGGGCTACACCTTC.